This TCR beta chain was recovered during a study of T cells in Graves' hyperthyroidism and ophthalmopathy. Findings and limits, study-wide: A median 6.5 months before onset, the model predicted ophthalmopathy. Most thyroid clonotypes with frequency above 0.001 were detected in blood.

Diagnosis rested on symptoms, serum thyroxine and TRAb, thyroid ultrasound, and orbital computed tomography. TCR beta CDR3 regions were amplified from RNA. HTBI primers were the set used in a first-round RT-PCR of the TCR CDR3. One entry per CDR3 protein, called by TCRdb with MiXCR from the multiplex PCR reads. The sample includes about 840,000 distinct CDR3 sequences, roughly 40% of them seen just once. Per the germline V gene, CDR1 is SGDLS and CDR2 is YYNGEE. This CDR3 contains 14 residues. Trimming cost V 4 bases and J 8 bases, with 16 bases left between them. Concerning this clonotype: What it binds is unknown.

This chain uses TRBV9 with TRBJ1-3; perhaps TRBD1 as D (5 bases). The sequence was collected from a man between 18 and 29 years old with Graves' hyperthyroidism. Sample: blood. CDR3 residues: CASSPTGEYDTIYF. The CDR3 DNA follows: TGTGCCAGCAGCCCTACAGGAGAGTATGACACCATATATTTT.